This T cell receptor beta chain is drawn from a study of neurological immune-mediated disorders (dated by TCRdb to 2018 to 2020). Regarding the research as a whole: Using UMI-based sequencing, the study compared peripheral blood TCR-beta repertoires from patients with HTLV-I-associated myelopathy (HAM/TSP), patients with multiple sclerosis, and healthy controls. The roughly 99 TCR-beta libraries covered PBMC samples along with longitudinal samples, technical triplicates, and paired sorted CD4+ and CD8+ T-cell subsets. The cohort included approximately 70 subjects: around 15 with HAM/TSP, about 34 with multiple sclerosis, and about 20 healthy controls.

The trim is 6 bases for V and 4 bases for J, with a gap of 9 bases between the germline ends. The CDR3 numbers 12 residues from cysteine through phenylalanine. CDR3 DNA is the only sequence kept; it has 36 bases, read in frame from the first base. Sequences DFQATT (CDR1) and SNEGSKA (CDR2) are obtained from the germline V gene (reference sequence). Blood bank volunteers in Maryland, USA served as the healthy controls. For the unsorted PBMC libraries, 2 million PBMCs were stored in RNAlater at -80 degrees C until RNA extraction and were used to generate the libraries. Peripheral blood was subjected to Ficoll-Hypaque density gradient centrifugation to isolate PBMCs, which were then cryopreserved in liquid nitrogen. What the authors observed across the whole study: The highest TCR clonal expansion was observed in HAM/TSP patients, whereas the lowest was observed in MS patients, even when compared with healthy controls. No identical CDR3 amino acid sequences were shared among expanded clones across subjects, suggesting private TCR-beta repertoires in all groups.

cDNA was synthesized by template-switch 5'RACE using a primer with a 10-nucleotide random unique molecular identifier that tagged each TCR transcript. Every sequencing run covered 15-18 subjects and yielded more than 170 million TCR-beta sequences. The RNeasy kit was used for extraction of total RNA. The KAPA Real-time Library Amplification kit was used to amplify TCR-beta VDJ regions with primers targeting the TCR constant region and the 5'RACE anchor. A first PCR added sample indexes and Illumina adaptors, after which a second PCR increased the library yield. After Ampure bead purification, the roughly 650 bp TCR product was size-selected on a 2% E-gel SizeSelection system. Before pooling, library quality was checked on a Bioanalyzer, concentration was measured with Qubit, and libraries were quantified with the Kapa Library Quantification kit. An Illumina HiSeq 2500 was used to sequence the libraries paired-end at 2 x 150 bp. To increase sequence diversity, roughly 23-30% phiX was spiked into each library pool. Concerning the study's data processing: The UMI-based MiGEC pipeline processed quality-filtered reads and removed over 85% of raw TCR sequences during error correction. IMGT germline references were used for alignment of VDJ genes, and clonotypes were defined by a unique CDR3 amino acid sequence together with V-J genes. Clonal expansion, Shannon diversity and CDR3 relatedness (CalcPairwiseDistances, ClusterSamples) were evaluated with VDJtools, and phylogenetic trees were built with CLCbio workbench. Clones with at least 8 unique UMIs were defined as expanded, with this threshold being based on coefficient-of-variation modelling across technical triplicates. The public sequencing data were trimmed at Q25 with fastp and processed into clonotypes with MiXCR by TCRdb, which kept only in-frame beta chains. One record per CDR3 amino acid sequence lists the most common genes and DNA. The V and J calls were determined by TCRdb, not by the authors. The sample yields 25,000 to 30,000 distinct CDR3 sequences; 9% to 15% were counted once. 7.8% of the sample rests with the top ten.

This clonotype was recorded at least ten times. It lacks a known antigen. The record has no base qualities; no much larger clone is one base away. Rearrangement joined TRBV20-1 to TRBJ1-4; the D gene is not confidently resolved. Specimen: PBMCs. This TCR was sampled from a man aged 60-69 years in good health. The CDR3 corresponds to CSAGGINEKLFF. The nucleotides are TGCAGTGCAGGCGGGATTAATGAAAAACTGTTTTTT.